This entry describes one T cell receptor beta chain. Its antigen remains unidentified. No base qualities exist here, and no much larger clone lies one base off it. Enrolling through a virtual design, the prospective study's participants ranged in age from roughly 18 to 100 years and lived across roughly 23 United States geographic areas. In the prospective study, participants were assigned to cohorts based on the clinical history participants reported in a screening survey and a study questionnaire. For ImmuneRACE Cohort 3, a participant was defined as recovered based on two consecutive negative NP/OP PCR tests, clearance by a healthcare professional, or resolution of symptoms. In the prospective study, mobile phlebotomists collected whole blood, serum and a nasopharyngeal or oropharyngeal swab from each participant. Prospective study participants could optionally give additional blood draws and questionnaires over an approximately 2-month period. Before DNA extraction, prospective study blood samples were shipped either frozen or at room temperature.

The CDR3 runs 14 amino acids, cysteine and phenylalanine included. Kept here is only the CDR3 DNA, which spans 42 bases and is read in frame from base 1. Taken from the germline V gene, the CDR1 and CDR2 loops are MNHEY and SVGAGI. Trimming takes 6 bases off V and 3 bases off J; junction bases not matched to a gene: 7. The data originate from a study of blood T cell repertoires in COVID-19 (dated by TCRdb to 2018 to 2020). Regarding the research as a whole: The collaborator samples originated in the United States, Italy and Spain and spanned the acute and convalescent phases of COVID-19. The prospective study material was composed of cDNA or gDNA derived from T cells, B-cell-depleted T cells, or PBMCs. Deeply sampled blood TCRbeta repertoires from subjects exposed to, actively infected with, or recovered from COVID-19 were included in the dataset. The repertoires were released in a freely available public database meant as a resource for research on the immune response to SARS-CoV-2. Samples were obtained from the ongoing ImmuneRACE study (first 160 participants) and from 1,200 or so subjects provided by 6 global collaborators. The sample metadata nearly always contained a de-identified subject ID, COVID-19 status, age in years and sex. Where HLA class I and class II types were available, the types were taken from metadata supplied by the sample provider, not from assay-based typing.

TCRbeta CDR3 regions were amplified from genomic DNA using the immunoSEQ Assay, a bias-controlled multiplex PCR. The study's own analysis went as follows. Nucleated cell counts per sample were estimated from amplification of reference gene primers within the assay. Sequence reads were collapsed and filtered to measure the absolute abundance of every unique TCRbeta CDR3 rearrangement. Productive Simpson clonality was computed per sample as the square root of Simpson's diversity index over productive rearrangements. Not all clones reach the TCRdb copy of this immuneACCESS table, which keeps in-frame sequences only. Checked studies attribute under half of the gap to unresolved V genes and leave the rest unexplained. That table supplies the V and J calls and clone size; D and trimming were determined from the DNA. The sample table records 130,000 or so clones; around 83% of these occur just once. Of the sample, about a sixth falls within the top ten clones.

The research as a whole found: The amount of clinical and demographic metadata varied by source and participant and was provided uncurated.

This TCR was recovered from a man younger than 40 who had recovered from COVID-19. The specimen sequenced was PBMCs or T cells enriched from blood (not recorded which). The chain joins TRBV6-5 to TRBJ2-5, with 7 middle bases fitting TRBD2. The nucleotides are TGTGCCAGCAGCTACGGGCTAGCGGAAGAGACCCAGTACTTC. This is translated as CASSYGLAEETQYF.